This T cell receptor (beta chain) was identified during a study of T cell responses to AZD1222 COVID-19 vaccine. Study results and limitations: Two AZD1222 administrations were followed by greater Spike-specific TCR breadth and depth. Reports say nearly half of spike-specific TCRs go after unmutated variant regions. Donors in the cohort were predominantly white British and more often female, and clonal diversity was possibly underestimated.

Assay used: immunoSEQ multiplex PCR; TCRdb lists only in-frame clones, some missing. The sample holds fewer than 120,000 clones, about four fifths seen once. With respect to this clone: The antigen is not known.

The V segment lost 4 bases and the J segment 3 bases; nucleotides outside the gene matches: 8. This CDR3 is built from 17 residues. Germline assignment: CDR1 SNHLY and CDR2 FYNNEI. V gene TRBV2 combines with J gene TRBJ1-6, with TRBD1 matching over 8 bases. This sequence was found in an adult in good health. Sequencing used peripheral blood, obtained on day 0 of AZD1222 vaccination. The CDR3 reads CASSADRVVDYNSPLHF. CDR3 coding DNA: TGTGCCAGCAGTGCGGACAGGGTGGTAGACTATAATTCACCCCTCCACTTT.